This passage covers 14 T cell receptor beta chains from one sample sequenced in a study of regulatory T cells in long-lasting Graves disease. The time point is: newly diagnosed GD, antithyroid drugs for less than 3 months. From RNA extracted from PBMCs, the TCR library was made. The authors built TCR beta libraries using iRepertoire HTBI primers and Arm-PCR of CDR3 regions. TCRdb re-analysed the multiplex PCR reads in MiXCR, keeping a single row per CDR3 protein. The sample yields 320,000 or so distinct CDR3 sequences, under 20% seen once. The sample here was peripheral blood mononuclear cells (PBMCs), taken at new diagnosis, from a patient treated with antithyroid drugs. These TCRs come from a female donor with Graves disease.

As to this clonotype: A read error may explain this, as a much larger clone is one base away. This sequence joins TRBV11-3 and TRBJ2-1; TRBD2 matches 9 bases. Germline CDR1 reads SGHNT; CDR2 reads YENEEA. This CDR3 contains 16 residues. V lost 5 bases, J lost 7 bases, and 12 bases stayed unmatched. The CDR3 sequence: CASSPKSGRSLNEQFF. Here the CDR3 DNA reads TGTGCCAGCAGCCCGAAGAGCGGGAGGTCTTTAAATGAGCAGTTCTTC.

This chain uses TRBV3-1 with TRBJ2-6; D gene ambiguous. CDR3 length: 18 amino acids. In germline, CDR1 is LGHDT, CDR2 YNNKEL (reference sequence). V lost 0 bases and J lost 1, with 13 bases in between. CDR3 loop: CASSQDSLVGSGANVLTF. CDR3 nucleotides: TGTGCCAGCAGCCAAGACTCTCTTGTAGGGTCTGGGGCCAACGTCCTGACTTTC.

This clonotype was recorded a few times. This could be a read error, since a much larger clone is one nucleotide away. The rearrangement links TRBV20-1 to TRBJ2-1; no reliable D call. The CDR3 spans 14 residues. Germline V gene lookup returns CDR1 DFQATT and CDR2 SNEGSKA (reference sequence). The CDR3: CSARDRSSYSEQFF. The CDR3, as DNA: TGCAGTGCTAGAGATAGGAGCTCCTACAGTGAGCAGTTCTTC.

Many counts were recorded for this clonotype. The chain has TRBV27 and TRBJ2-2, with D perhaps matching TRBD2 (6 bases). The germline V and J ends were trimmed by 6 bases and 2 bases, with 19 bases remaining between them. The CDR3 totals 17 residues. The germline V gene has CDR1 MNHEY and CDR2 SMNVEV (reference sequence). The CDR3 nucleotides are TGTGCCAGCAGCCTTATTACAACTAGCCCCAACACCGGGGAGCTGTTTTTT. Translating it yields CASSLITTSPNTGELFF.

This clonotype was counted at least ten times. The chain couples TRBV28 to TRBJ2-1; a possible D gene is TRBD1 (5 bases). The CDR3 is made up of 12 amino acids. The germline V gene has CDR1 MDHEN and CDR2 SYDVKM. V lost 5 bases and J 13 bases, leaving 15 bases between the germline ends. The CDR3 loop reads CASSATPGFQFF. In DNA form, the CDR3 reads TGTGCCAGCAGTGCAACCCCAGGGTTTCAGTTCTTC.

This clonotype was seen ten or more times. V is TRBV11-2 and J is TRBJ2-1; a possible D gene is TRBD2 (5 bases). V was cut by 1 base and J by 1 base, with 8 bases left in between. Germline V gene data show CDR1 as SGHAT and CDR2 as FQNNGV. The CDR3 runs 15 residues. DNA for the CDR3: TGTGCCAGCAGCTTAGGAGCGGTATCCTACAATGAGCAGTTCTTC. Amino acid sequence: CASSLGAVSYNEQFF.

This clonotype was recorded many times. The chain recombines TRBV6-1 with TRBJ1-6; D gene unclear. Germline CDR1 reads MNHNS; CDR2 reads SASEGT. Trimming removed 1 base from V and 4 bases from J, with 11 bases in between. CDR3 size: 16 residues. CDR3 region: CASSEGLTGYNSPLHF. The DNA of the CDR3 is TGTGCCAGCAGTGAAGGGTTGACCGGTTATAATTCACCCCTCCACTTT.

V is TRBV25-1 and J is TRBJ1-1; D remains ambiguous. Germline values: CDR1 MGHDK, CDR2 SYGVNS. Trimming stripped 7 bases from V and 11 bases from J, with 14 bases between. This CDR3 has 11 residues. The CDR3 region has the DNA TGTGCCAGCACTCCCTTGAAAGAGGCTTTCTTT. Translated: CASTPLKEAFF.

This clonotype was detected many times. A read error is possible here, since a much larger clone lies one base away. This chain uses TRBV2 with TRBJ1-1; D gene uncertain. Trimming stripped 6 bases from V and 1 base from J, with 6 bases between. The CDR3 sequence is 12 residues long. The germline gives CDR1 SNHLY, CDR2 FYNNEI. The CDR3: CASRDPNTEAFF. CDR3 nucleotide sequence: TGTGCCAGCAGGGATCCGAACACTGAAGCTTTCTTT.

This clonotype was recorded a few times. The chain recombines TRBV24-1 with TRBJ2-1; 7 nucleotides align to TRBD2. Germline V gene sequence: CDR1 KGHDR, CDR2 SFDVKD. The length of the CDR3 is 14 residues. V gave up 3 bases and J gave up 13 bases; unmatched junction bases: 11. CDR3 nucleotide sequence: TGTGCCACCAGTGATCGCGGGAGTCGTATTCACCAGTTCTTC. Residues: CATSDRGSRIHQFF.

This clonotype occurred many times. The chain has TRBV12-3 or TRBV12-4 and TRBJ2-5, with 14 bases that match TRBD2. The CDR3 has 15 residues. V dropped 3 bases and J dropped 5; count of bases not matched to a gene: 2. CDR3 sequence reads: CASSLGLAGVETQYF. CDR3 DNA sequence: TGTGCCAGCAGTTTGGGACTAGCGGGAGTGGAGACCCAGTACTTC.

This clonotype was found a few times. The chain couples TRBV24-1 to TRBJ1-5; 7 nucleotides agree with TRBD1. Germline lookup yields CDR1 KGHDR and CDR2 SFDVKD. The CDR3 sequence is 14 residues long. The trim removed 4 bases at V and 4 bases at J, leaving 3 bases unmatched. Here the CDR3 reads CATSDRGVNQPQHF. DNA for the CDR3: TGTGCCACCAGTGACAGGGGGGTAAATCAGCCCCAGCATTTT.

This clonotype was seen only a few times. The chain joins TRBV28 to TRBJ2-2, with 10 bases fitting TRBD1. CDR1 is MDHEN and CDR2 is SYDVKM in the germline V gene. The CDR3 is 19 residues long. V was pared by 3 bases and J by 0 bases, with 10 bases of the junction left unmatched. This chain's CDR3 is CASSLAGTGALANTGELFF. The CDR3 coding sequence is TGTGCCAGCAGTTTGGCCGGGACAGGGGCCTTAGCGAACACCGGGGAGCTGTTTTTT.

This clonotype was counted many times. The rearrangement uses TRBV18 and TRBJ2-1; unclear D gene. The CDR3 is 13 residues long. V lost 2 bases, J lost 11 bases, and 13 bases lay in between. Germline V lookup: CDR1 KGHSH, CDR2 LQKENI. CDR3 DNA: TGTGCCAGCTCACCAGATATAACACGGAAGCAGTTCTTC. It is translated as CASSPDITRKQFF.